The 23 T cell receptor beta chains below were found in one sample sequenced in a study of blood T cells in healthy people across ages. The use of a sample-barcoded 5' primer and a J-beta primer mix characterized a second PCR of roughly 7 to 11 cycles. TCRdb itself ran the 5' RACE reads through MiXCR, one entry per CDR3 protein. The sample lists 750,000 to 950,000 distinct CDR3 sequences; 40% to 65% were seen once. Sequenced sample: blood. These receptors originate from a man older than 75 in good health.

The CDR3 bases are TGTGCCAGCAGCACGTACAGCGGGACCTCCTACAATGAGCAGTTCTTC. As protein: CASSTYSGTSYNEQFF. V and J are TRBV5-6 and TRBJ2-1; 7 bases line up with TRBD2. CDR3 length: 16 residues. Losses at the gene ends were 4 bases for V and 0 bases for J; bases not matched to a gene: 7. The germline V gene has CDR1 SGHDT and CDR2 YYEEEE. Complete variable domain (other parts from reference TRBV5-6 and TRBJ2-1): DAGVTQSPTHLIKTRGQQVTLRCSPKSGHDTVSWYQQALGQGPQFIFQYYEEEERQRGNFPDRFSGHQFPNYSSELNVNALLLGDSALYLCASSTYSGTSYNEQFFGPGTRLTVL.

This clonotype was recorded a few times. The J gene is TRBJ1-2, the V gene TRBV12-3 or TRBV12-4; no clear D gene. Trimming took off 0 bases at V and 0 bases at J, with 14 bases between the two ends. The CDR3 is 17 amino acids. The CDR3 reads CASSLAGFVGSNYGYTF. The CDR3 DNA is TGTGCCAGCAGTTTAGCGGGGTTTGTGGGTTCTAACTATGGCTACACCTTC.

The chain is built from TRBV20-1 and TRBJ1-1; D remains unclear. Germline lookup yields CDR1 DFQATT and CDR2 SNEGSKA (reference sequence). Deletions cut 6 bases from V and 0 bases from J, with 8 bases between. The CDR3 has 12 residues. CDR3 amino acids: CSALSLNTEAFF. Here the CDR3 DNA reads TGCAGTGCCCTAAGTTTGAACACTGAAGCTTTCTTT.

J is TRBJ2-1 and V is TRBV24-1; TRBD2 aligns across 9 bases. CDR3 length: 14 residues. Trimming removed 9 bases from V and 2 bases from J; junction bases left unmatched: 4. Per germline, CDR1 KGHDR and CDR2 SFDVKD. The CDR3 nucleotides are TGTGCCACCGGGGCTAGCGGGACCTACAATGAGCAGTTCTTC. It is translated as CATGASGTYNEQFF.

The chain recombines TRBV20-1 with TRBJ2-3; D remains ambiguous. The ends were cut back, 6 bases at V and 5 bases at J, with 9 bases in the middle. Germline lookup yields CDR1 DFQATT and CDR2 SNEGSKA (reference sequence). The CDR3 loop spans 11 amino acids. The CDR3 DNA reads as TGCAGTGCCCAGGCTCAAGATACGCAGTATTTT. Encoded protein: CSAQAQDTQYF.

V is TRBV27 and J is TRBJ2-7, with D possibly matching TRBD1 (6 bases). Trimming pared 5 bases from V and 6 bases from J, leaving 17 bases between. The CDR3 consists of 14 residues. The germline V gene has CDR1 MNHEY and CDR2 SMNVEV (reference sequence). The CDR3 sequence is CASSRPGTPSEQYF. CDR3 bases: TGTGCCAGCAGTCGTCCCGGGACACCCTCCGAGCAGTACTTC.

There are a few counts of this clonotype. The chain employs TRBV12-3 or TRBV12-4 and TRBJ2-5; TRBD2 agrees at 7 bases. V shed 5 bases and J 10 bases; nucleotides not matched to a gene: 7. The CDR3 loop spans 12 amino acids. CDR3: CASSPSAGDQYF. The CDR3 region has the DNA TGTGCCAGCAGTCCCTCCGCGGGGGACCAGTACTTC.

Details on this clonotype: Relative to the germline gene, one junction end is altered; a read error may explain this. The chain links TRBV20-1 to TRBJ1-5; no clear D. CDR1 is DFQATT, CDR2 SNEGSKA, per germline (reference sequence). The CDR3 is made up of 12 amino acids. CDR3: CSAREANQPRHF. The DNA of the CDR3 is TGCAGTGCCCGGGAGGCCAATCAGCCCCGGCATTTT.

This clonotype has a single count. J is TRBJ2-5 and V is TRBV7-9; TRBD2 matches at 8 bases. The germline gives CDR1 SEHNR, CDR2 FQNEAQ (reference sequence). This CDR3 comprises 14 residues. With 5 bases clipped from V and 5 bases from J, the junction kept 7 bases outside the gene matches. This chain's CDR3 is CASSVWTSRETQYF. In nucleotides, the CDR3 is TGTGCCAGCAGCGTATGGACTAGCAGGGAGACCCAGTACTTC.

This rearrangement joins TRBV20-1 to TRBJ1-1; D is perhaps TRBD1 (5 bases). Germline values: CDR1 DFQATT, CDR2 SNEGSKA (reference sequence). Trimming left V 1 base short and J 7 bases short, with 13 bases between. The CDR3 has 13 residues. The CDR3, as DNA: TGCAGTGCTAGAGTGGCCAGGGAGGGTGAAGCTTTCTTT. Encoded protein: CSARVAREGEAFF.

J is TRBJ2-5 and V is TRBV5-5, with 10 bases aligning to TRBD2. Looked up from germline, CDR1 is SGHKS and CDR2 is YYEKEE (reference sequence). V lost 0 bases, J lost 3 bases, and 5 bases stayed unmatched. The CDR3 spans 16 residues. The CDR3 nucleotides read TGTGCCAGCAGCTTGGAGGCAACTAGCGGGAAAGAGACCCAGTACTTC. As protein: CASSLEATSGKETQYF. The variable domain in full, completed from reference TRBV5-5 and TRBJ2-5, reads DAGVTQSPTHLIKTRGQQVTLRCSPISGHKSVSWYQQVLGQGPQFIFQYYEKEERGRGNFPDRFSARQFPNYSSELNVNALLLGDSALYLCASSLEATSGKETQYFGPGTRLLVL.

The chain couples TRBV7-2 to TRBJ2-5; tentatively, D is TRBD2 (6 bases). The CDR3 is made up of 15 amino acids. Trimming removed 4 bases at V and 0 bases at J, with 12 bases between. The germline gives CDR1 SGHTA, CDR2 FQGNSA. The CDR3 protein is CASSSPRGYQETQYF. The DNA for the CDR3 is TGTGCCAGCAGCTCTCCCCGGGGGTACCAAGAGACCCAGTACTTC.

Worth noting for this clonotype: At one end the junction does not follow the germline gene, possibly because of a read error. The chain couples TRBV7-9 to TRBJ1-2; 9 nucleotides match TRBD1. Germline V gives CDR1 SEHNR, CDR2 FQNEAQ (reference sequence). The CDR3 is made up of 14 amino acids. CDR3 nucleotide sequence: TGTACCAGCAGCACACCGGGACAGGGCGGTGGCTACACCTTC. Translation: CTSSTPGQGGGYTF.

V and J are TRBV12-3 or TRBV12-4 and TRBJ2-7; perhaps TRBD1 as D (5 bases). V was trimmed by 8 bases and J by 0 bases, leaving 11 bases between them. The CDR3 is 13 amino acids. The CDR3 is CASRTDSSYEQYF. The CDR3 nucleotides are TGTGCCAGCCGAACTGACAGCTCCTACGAGCAGTACTTC.

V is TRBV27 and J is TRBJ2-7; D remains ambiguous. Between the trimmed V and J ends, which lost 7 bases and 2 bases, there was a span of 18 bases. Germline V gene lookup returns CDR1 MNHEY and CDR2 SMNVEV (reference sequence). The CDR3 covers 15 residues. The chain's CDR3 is CASNNNGEGTYEQYF. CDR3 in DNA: TGTGCCAGCAACAACAACGGCGAAGGAACCTACGAGCAGTACTTC.

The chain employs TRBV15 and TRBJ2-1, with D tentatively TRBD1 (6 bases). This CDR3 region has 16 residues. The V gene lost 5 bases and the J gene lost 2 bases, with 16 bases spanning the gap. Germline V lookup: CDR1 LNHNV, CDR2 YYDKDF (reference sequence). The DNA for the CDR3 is TGTGCCACCAGCCGTCCTTCAGGGGCGCCCTACAATGAGCAGTTCTTC. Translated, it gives CATSRPSGAPYNEQFF.

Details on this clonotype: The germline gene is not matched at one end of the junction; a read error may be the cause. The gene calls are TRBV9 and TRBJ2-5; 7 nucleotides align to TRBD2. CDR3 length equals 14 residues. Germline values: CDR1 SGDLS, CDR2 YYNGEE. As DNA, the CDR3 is TGTGCCAGCAGCACCGGACTAGGTCAAGAGGCCCAGTACTTC. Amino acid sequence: CASSTGLGQEAQYF.

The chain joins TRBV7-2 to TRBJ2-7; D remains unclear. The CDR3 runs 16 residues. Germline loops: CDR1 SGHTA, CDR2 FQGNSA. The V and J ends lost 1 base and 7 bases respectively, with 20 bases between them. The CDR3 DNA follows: TGTGCCAGCAGCTTAGGGGTGATAAGGGTTTACAATGAGCAGTACTTC. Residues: CASSLGVIRVYNEQYF.

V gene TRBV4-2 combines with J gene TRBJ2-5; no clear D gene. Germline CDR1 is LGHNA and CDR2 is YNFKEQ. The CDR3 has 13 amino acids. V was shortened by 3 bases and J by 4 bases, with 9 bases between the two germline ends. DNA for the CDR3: TGTGCCAGCAGCCAGGTCCCAGGAGAGACCCAGTACTTC. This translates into CASSQVPGETQYF.

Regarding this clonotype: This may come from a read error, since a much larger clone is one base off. As DNA, the CDR3 is TGCAATGCTAGAGGGCAGGGTCTTGGCTACACCTTC. Amino acid sequence: CNARGQGLGYTF. The chain uses TRBV20-1 and TRBJ1-2, with D possibly being TRBD1 (5 bases). Germline V gives CDR1 DFQATT, CDR2 SNEGSKA (reference sequence). This CDR3 has 12 residues.

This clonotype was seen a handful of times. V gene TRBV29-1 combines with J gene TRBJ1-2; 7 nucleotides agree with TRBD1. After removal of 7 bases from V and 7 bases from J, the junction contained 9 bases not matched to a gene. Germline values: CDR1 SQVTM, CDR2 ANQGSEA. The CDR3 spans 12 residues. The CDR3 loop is CSASEGAIGYTF. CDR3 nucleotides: TGCAGCGCCTCCGAGGGGGCAATTGGCTACACCTTC.

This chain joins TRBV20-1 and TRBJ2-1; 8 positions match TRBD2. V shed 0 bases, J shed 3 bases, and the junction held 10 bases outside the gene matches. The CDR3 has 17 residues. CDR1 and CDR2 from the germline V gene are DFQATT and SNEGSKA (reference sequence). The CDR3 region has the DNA TGCAGTGCTAGAGATTCAACGGGAGGGACTAACTACAATGAGCAGTTCTTC. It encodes CSARDSTGGTNYNEQFF.

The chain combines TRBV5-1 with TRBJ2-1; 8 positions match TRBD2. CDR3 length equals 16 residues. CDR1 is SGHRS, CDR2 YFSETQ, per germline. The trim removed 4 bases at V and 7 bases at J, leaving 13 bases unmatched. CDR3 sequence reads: CASSGAGAGAQNEQFF. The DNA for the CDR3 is TGCGCCAGCAGCGGGGCGGGAGCGGGAGCCCAGAATGAGCAGTTCTTC.